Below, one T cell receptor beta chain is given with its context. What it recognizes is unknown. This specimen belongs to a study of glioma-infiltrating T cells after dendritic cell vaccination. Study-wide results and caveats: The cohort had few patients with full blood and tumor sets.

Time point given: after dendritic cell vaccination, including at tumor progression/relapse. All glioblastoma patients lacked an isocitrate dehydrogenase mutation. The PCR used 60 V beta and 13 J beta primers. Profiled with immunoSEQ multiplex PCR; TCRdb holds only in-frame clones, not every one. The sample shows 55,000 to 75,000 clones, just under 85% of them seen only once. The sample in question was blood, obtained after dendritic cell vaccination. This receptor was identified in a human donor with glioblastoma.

The CDR3 DNA reads TGTGCCAGCAGTAAAACAGGGGGCGCGGGATATGGCTACACCTTC. It translates to CASSKTGGAGYGYTF. The chain combines TRBV27 with TRBJ1-2; 9 bases match TRBD1. In germline, CDR1 is MNHEY, CDR2 SMNVEV (reference sequence). Trimming removed 5 bases from V and 5 bases from J; junction bases left unmatched: 9. CDR3 length: 15 residues.